This TCR beta chain was recovered during a study of molecular identifiers for immune sequencing clone quantification. The V gene lost 3 bases and the J gene lost 12 bases, with 14 bases spanning the gap. CDR3 size: 13 residues. Germline V CDR1 and CDR2: SNHLY, FYNNEI. This clonotype was recorded at least ten times. One entry per CDR3 protein, called by TCRdb with MiXCR from the PCR reads. The sample lists under 800,000 distinct CDR3 sequences, over 25% seen once, with about 0.81% in the top ten. The TCR was taken from a human donor in good health. Some libraries in this study had Jurkat cell RNA spiked in. The chain couples TRBV2 to TRBJ1-4, with D possibly TRBD1 on 6 matching bases. Sequencing was done on a sample of naive CD8+ T cells from blood, with Jurkat cell RNA spiked in. Described subset: FACS-sorted CD8+CD4-CCR7+CD45RA+ naive T cells. CDR3 protein: CASSEGRQVELFF. In nucleotides, the CDR3 is TGTGCCAGCAGTGAGGGACGACAGGTGGAACTGTTTTTT.